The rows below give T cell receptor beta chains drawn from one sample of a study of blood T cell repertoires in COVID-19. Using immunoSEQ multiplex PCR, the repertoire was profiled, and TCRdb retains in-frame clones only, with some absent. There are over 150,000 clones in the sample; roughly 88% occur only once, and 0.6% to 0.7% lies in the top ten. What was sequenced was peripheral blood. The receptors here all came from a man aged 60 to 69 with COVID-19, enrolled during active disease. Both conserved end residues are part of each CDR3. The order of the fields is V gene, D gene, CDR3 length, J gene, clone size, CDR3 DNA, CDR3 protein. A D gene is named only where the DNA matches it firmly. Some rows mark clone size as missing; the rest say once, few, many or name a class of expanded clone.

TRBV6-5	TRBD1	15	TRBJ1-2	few	TGTGCCAGCAGTTCCCAAGGGGGCAACAACTATGGCTACACCTTC	CASSSQGGNNYGYTF
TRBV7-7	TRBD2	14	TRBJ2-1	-	TGTGCTAGCAGCCTAGCGGGAGGGACCAATGAGCAGTTCTTC	CASSLAGGTNEQFF
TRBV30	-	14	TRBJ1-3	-	TGTGCCTGGCTTCCAACAGGGAATGGAAACACCATATATTTT	CAWLPTGNGNTIYF
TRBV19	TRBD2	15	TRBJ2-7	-	TGTGCCAGTAGTTGGGGACTAGCGGGGTCCTACGAGCAGTACTTC	CASSWGLAGSYEQYF
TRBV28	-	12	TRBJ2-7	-	TGTGCCAGCAGTTTGCAGACCTACGAGCAGTACTTC	CASSLQTYEQYF
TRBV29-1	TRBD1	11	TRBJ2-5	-	TGCAGCGAAGGGACAGAAGAGACCCAGTACTTC	CSEGTEETQYF
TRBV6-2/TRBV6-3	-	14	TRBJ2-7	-	TGTGCCAGCAGTTACGGGCAGTTGGGCTACGAGCAGTACTTC	CASSYGQLGYEQYF
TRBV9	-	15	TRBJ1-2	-	TGTGCCAGCAGCGTAGCTGATCAGCGGGGGGTTGGCTACACCTTC	CASSVADQRGVGYTF
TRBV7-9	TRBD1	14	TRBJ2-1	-	TGTGCCAGCAGCTTCGGGGACAGGGGGAATGAGCAGTTCTTC	CASSFGDRGNEQFF
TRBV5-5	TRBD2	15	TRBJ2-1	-	TGTGCCAGCAGCTTTGGCGGGAGCTCCTACAATGAGCAGTTCTTC	CASSFGGSSYNEQFF